The clone carrying this T cell receptor (beta chain) has more than one count but fewer than ten. The sample originates from a study of Graves' ophthalmopathy and Graves' hyperthyroidism. RNA transcripts served as template for amplifying TCR beta CDR3 sequences. Investigators did first-round RT-PCR with HTBI primers, then second-round multiplex PCR. One entry per CDR3 protein, called by TCRdb with MiXCR from the multiplex PCR reads. The sample comprises hundreds of thousands of distinct CDR3 sequences, 20% to 25% of which are singletons, and more than 5.5% rests with the top ten. Germline assignment: CDR1 MDHEN and CDR2 SYDVKM. This CDR3 is built from 13 residues. Trimming pared 3 bases from V and 1 base from J, leaving 7 bases between. Exclusion covered patients with other autoimmune diseases or uncontrolled infections (as well as pregnancy or lactation). Each diagnosis was determined on the basis of clinical symptoms, serum thyroxine, TRAb, thyroid ultrasound and orbital computed tomography.

The genes are TRBV28 and TRBJ2-7; D remains unclear. Sequencing input: peripheral blood. The clonotype originates from a woman aged 18-29 years with stable Graves' hyperthyroidism. Some clones in this sample may be carry-over from other donors' samples. In nucleotides, the CDR3 is TGTGCCAGCAGTTTTAAGCCTTCCTACGAGCAGTACTTC. Its translation: CASSFKPSYEQYF.